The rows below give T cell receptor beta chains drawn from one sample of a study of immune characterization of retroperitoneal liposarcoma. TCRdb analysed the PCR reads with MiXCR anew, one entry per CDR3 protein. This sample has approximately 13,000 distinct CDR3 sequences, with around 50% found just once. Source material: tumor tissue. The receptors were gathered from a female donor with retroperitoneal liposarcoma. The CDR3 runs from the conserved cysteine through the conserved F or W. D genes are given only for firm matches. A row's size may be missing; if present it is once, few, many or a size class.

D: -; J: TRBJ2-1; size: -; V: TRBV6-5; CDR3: CASSYSGRLDYNEQFF; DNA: TGTGCCAGCAGTTACTCAGGACGGTTGGACTACAATGAGCAGTTCTTC
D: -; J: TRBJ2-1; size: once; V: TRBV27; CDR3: CASSQTRDGLNEQFF; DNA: TGTGCCAGCAGTCAAACTAGAGACGGACTGAATGAGCAGTTCTTC
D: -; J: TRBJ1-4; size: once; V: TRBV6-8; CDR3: CASSPSWLDEKLFF; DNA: TGTGCCAGCAGCCCCTCGTGGCTGGATGAAAAACTGTTTTTT
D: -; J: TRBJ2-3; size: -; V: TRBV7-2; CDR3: CASSRPRGAGENTDTQYF; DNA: TGTGCCAGCAGCCGGCCTCGCGGAGCTGGCGAAAACACAGATACGCAGTATTTT
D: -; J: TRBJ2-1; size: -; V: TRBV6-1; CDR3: CASSERAGSSYNEQFF; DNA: TGTGCCAGCAGTGAACGGGCGGGAAGCTCCTACAATGAGCAGTTCTTC
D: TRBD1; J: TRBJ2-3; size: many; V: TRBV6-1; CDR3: CASSRQGYTQYF; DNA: TGTGCCAGCAGTAGACAGGGATATACGCAGTATTTT
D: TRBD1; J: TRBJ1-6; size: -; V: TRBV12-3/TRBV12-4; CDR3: CASSRTGLNSPLHF; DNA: TGTGCCAGCAGTCGGACAGGATTAAATTCACCCCTCCACTTT
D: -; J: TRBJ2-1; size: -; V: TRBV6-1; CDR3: CASSELARTYNEQFF; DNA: TGTGCCAGCAGTGAACTAGCTAGGACCTACAATGAGCAGTTCTTC
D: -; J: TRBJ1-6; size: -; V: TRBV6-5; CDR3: CASSYRVSGYEQYF; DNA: TGTGCCAGCAGTTACAGGGTGTCAGGCTACGAGCAGTACTTT
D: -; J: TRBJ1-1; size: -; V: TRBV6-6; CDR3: CASSRVADTEAFF; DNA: TGTGCCAGCAGTCGGGTCGCGGACACTGAAGCTTTCTTT
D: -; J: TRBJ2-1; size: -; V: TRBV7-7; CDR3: CASSPDSLSYNEQFF; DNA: TGTGCTAGCAGCCCCGACAGCCTCTCCTACAATGAGCAGTTCTTC
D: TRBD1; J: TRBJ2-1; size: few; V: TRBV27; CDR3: CASSSYRDRGYNEQFF; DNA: TGTGCCAGCAGTTCATACCGGGACAGGGGATACAATGAGCAGTTCTTC
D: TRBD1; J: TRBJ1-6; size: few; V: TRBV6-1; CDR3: CASEEGQAYSPLHF; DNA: TGTGCCAGCGAAGAGGGACAGGCGTATTCACCCCTCCACTTT
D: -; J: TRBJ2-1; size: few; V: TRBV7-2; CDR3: CASSRGPQETQFF; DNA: TGTGCCAGCAGTCGGGGGCCCCAAGAGACCCAGTTCTTC
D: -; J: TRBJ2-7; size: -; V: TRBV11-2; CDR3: CASSLVGVSFAEQYF; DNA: TGTGCCAGCAGCTTAGTTGGGGTTTCGTTTGCCGAGCAGTACTTC
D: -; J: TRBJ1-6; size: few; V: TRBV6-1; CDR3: CASSEALKSLSGHF; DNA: TGTGCCAGCAGTGAAGCGCTGAAGTCCCTGTCAGGCCACTTT
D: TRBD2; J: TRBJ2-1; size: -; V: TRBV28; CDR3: CASTLSLFGTSHYEQFF; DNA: TGTGCCAGCACCCTTTCCCTTTTCGGGACTAGTCACTACGAGCAGTTCTTC
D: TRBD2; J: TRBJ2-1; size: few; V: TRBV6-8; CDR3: CASGTNLNEQFF; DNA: TGTGCCAGCGGGACTAACTTGAATGAGCAGTTCTTC
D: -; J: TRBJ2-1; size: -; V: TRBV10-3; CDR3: CAISEGNEQFF; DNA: TGTGCCATCAGTGAGGGGAATGAGCAGTTCTTC
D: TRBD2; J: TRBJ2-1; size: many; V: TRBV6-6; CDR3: CASSYLGLADYEQFF; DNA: TGTGCCAGCAGTTACTTGGGACTAGCGGATTACGAGCAGTTCTTC
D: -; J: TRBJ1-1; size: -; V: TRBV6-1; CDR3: CASSEEGPNTEAFF; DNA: TGTGCCAGCAGTGAAGAGGGGCCGAACACTGAAGCTTTCTTT
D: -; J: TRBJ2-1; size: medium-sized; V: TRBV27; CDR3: CASSSPRGRSYNEQFF; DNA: TGTGCCAGCAGTAGCCCGAGGGGACGCTCCTACAATGAGCAGTTCTTC
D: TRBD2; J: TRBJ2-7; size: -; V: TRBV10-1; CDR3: CAGSEAGAAYEQYF; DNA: TGCGCCGGCAGTGAGGCGGGAGCGGCCTACGAGCAGTACTTC
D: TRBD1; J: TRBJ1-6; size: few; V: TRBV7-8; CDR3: CASSGQGARGSPLHF; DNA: TGTGCCAGTTCGGGACAGGGGGCCAGAGGGTCACCCCTCCACTTT
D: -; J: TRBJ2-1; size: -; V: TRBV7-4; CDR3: CASSPALGKNEQFF; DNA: TGTGCCAGCAGCCCCGCTCTAGGGAAAAATGAGCAGTTCTTC
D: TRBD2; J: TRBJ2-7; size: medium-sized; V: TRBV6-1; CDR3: CASIKTSGGDNYEQYF; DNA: TGTGCCAGCATAAAGACTAGCGGGGGGGACAATTACGAGCAGTACTTC
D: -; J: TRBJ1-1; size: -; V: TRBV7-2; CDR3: CASSLPGRNTEAFF; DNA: TGTGCCAGCAGCTTACCGGGGAGGAACACTGAAGCTTTCTTT
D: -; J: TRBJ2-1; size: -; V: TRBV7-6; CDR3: CASSFSQGSNEQFF; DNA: TGTGCCAGCAGCTTTTCACAGGGCAGTAATGAGCAGTTCTTC
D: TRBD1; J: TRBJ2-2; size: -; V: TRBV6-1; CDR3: CASKQGVTGELFF; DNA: TGTGCCAGCAAACAGGGGGTCACCGGGGAGCTGTTTTTT